Below are 14 T cell receptor beta chains sequenced from a single sample in a study of control samples from healthy donors and cancer patients. The data were produced by immunoSEQ multiplex PCR, yet TCRdb's version contains in-frame clones alone and is incomplete. The sample has over 110,000 clones; around 90% are singletons. Source material: blood. The receptors come from a man aged 30 to 45 in good health.

The J gene is TRBJ1-2, the V gene TRBV10-3; the match to TRBD1 covers 7 bases. The CDR3 is 14 amino acids. CDR1 ENHRY and CDR2 SYGVKD come from the germline V gene. After removal of 2 bases from V and 4 bases from J, the junction contained 4 bases not matched to a gene. In DNA form, the CDR3 reads TGTGCCATCAGTGAGCCGGGACAGAGCTATGGCTACACCTTC. Its translation is CAISEPGQSYGYTF.

The rearrangement links TRBV2 to TRBJ1-2; D ambiguous. The CDR3 is 16 amino acids. Trimming shortened V by 1 base and J by 4 bases, and 16 bases separated the two germline ends. CDR1 is SNHLY and CDR2 is FYNNEI in the germline V gene. The CDR3 here is CASSEGVRPALYGYTF. For the CDR3, the DNA is TGTGCCAGCAGTGAAGGGGTGCGGCCGGCACTCTATGGCTACACCTTC.

V gene TRBV23-1 combines with J gene TRBJ1-1, with 7 bases identical to TRBD1. TRBV23-1 is an ORF, and what it does is uncertain. This CDR3 comprises 15 residues. The V segment lost 7 bases and the J segment 1 base; nucleotides outside the gene matches: 9. CDR3 residues: CASIEVTGTNTEAFF. CDR3 bases: TGCGCCAGCATCGAAGTGACAGGGACGAACACTGAAGCTTTCTTT.

The rearrangement links TRBV11-3 to TRBJ1-1; D gene uncertain. The CDR3 sequence is 14 residues long. The V end lost 5 bases, the J end lost 3 bases, and 13 bases lay between the germline ends. The V gene's germline CDR1 is SGHNT and CDR2 YENEEA. The chain's CDR3 is CASSPSPRDTEAFF. CDR3 nucleotide sequence: TGTGCCAGCAGCCCCTCACCTCGGGACACTGAAGCTTTCTTT.

This clone was detected once. The chain couples TRBV27 to TRBJ2-1; D might be TRBD2 (5 bases). Trimming left V 6 bases short and J 4 bases short, with 7 bases between. CDR1 and CDR2 (germline): MNHEY, SMNVEV (reference sequence). The CDR3 is made up of 12 amino acids. CDR3 sequence: CASSPGYNEQFF. In DNA form, the CDR3 reads TGTGCCAGCAGCCCGGGGTACAATGAGCAGTTCTTC.

This clone was counted a single time. The gene calls are TRBV5-1 and TRBJ1-2; D remains ambiguous. V dropped 1 base and J dropped 2 bases, with 9 bases sitting between them. The CDR3 consists of 14 residues. Germline V gives CDR1 SGHRS, CDR2 YFSETQ. The CDR3 region has the DNA TGCGCCAGCAGCTTGACGGAATACAACTATGGCTACACCTTC. Translating gives CASSLTEYNYGYTF.

The rearrangement uses TRBV4-3 and TRBJ1-2; D remains ambiguous. V lost 3 bases, J lost 3 bases, and 8 bases lay in between. CDR3 size: 13 residues. Germline lookup yields CDR1 LGHNA and CDR2 YSLEER. This CDR3 reads CASSQGRYYGYTF. The CDR3 bases are TGCGCCAGCAGCCAGGGAAGGTACTATGGCTACACCTTC.

This chain links TRBV5-5 with TRBJ1-1, with 9 bases identical to TRBD1. CDR3 size: 13 residues. The V gene's germline CDR1 is SGHKS and CDR2 YYEKEE (reference sequence). J lost 5 bases, V lost 7 bases, and 6 bases had no gene match. The CDR3 DNA follows: TGTGCCAGCCATAGGACAGGGGTGACTGAAGCTTTCTTT. This encodes CASHRTGVTEAFF.

The chain joins TRBV28 to TRBJ1-1, with D unclear. The CDR3 runs to 13 residues. V dropped 6 bases and J dropped 4 bases, with 12 bases sitting between them. Germline lookup yields CDR1 MDHEN and CDR2 SYDVKM. As DNA, the CDR3 is TGTGCCAGCAGAACCCCTGGCAGCACTGAAGCTTTCTTT. Encoded protein: CASRTPGSTEAFF. Based on the CDR3 plus reference TRBV28 and TRBJ1-1, the full variable domain is DVKVTQSSRYLVKRTGEKVFLECVQDMDHENMFWYRQDPGLGLRLIYFSYDVKMKEKGDIPEGYSVSREKKERFSLILESASTNQTSMYLCASRTPGSTEAFFGQGTRLTVV.

The V and J genes are TRBV5-6 and TRBJ2-2, with D unclear. The CDR3 runs to 14 residues. V was pared by 4 bases and J by 1 base, with 8 bases between. CDR1 is SGHDT, CDR2 YYEEEE, per germline. CDR3 region: CASSRGWNTGELFF. The CDR3, as DNA: TGTGCCAGCAGCCGCGGCTGGAACACCGGGGAGCTGTTTTTT. The whole variable domain, remainder taken from reference TRBV5-6 and TRBJ2-2, is DAGVTQSPTHLIKTRGQQVTLRCSPKSGHDTVSWYQQALGQGPQFIFQYYEEEERQRGNFPDRFSGHQFPNYSSELNVNALLLGDSALYLCASSRGWNTGELFFGEGSRLTVL.

The rearrangement uses TRBV4-1 and TRBJ1-4; TRBD1 matches 9 bases. The CDR3 covers 18 residues. Germline CDR1 and CDR2: MGHRA and YSYEKL. V lost 1 base, J lost 4 bases, and 10 bases stayed unmatched. The CDR3 DNA follows: TGCGCCAGCAGCCAAGGCGCAATCACAGGGGGCATTAATGAAAAACTGTTTTTT. This gives the protein CASSQGAITGGINEKLFF.

The CDR3 nucleotides are TGTGCCAGCAGTGACGGGGAGAACACCGGGGAGCTGTTTTTT. The encoded protein is CASSDGENTGELFF. V usage is TRBV6-4 and J usage is TRBJ2-2, with D uncertain. V was shortened by 2 bases and J by 1 base, with 5 bases between the two germline ends. Germline CDR1 and CDR2: MRHNA and SNTAGT. This CDR3 spans 14 amino acids.

In its sample, this clone was seen once. This rearrangement joins TRBV5-6 to TRBJ2-3; D remains unclear. This CDR3 is 14 amino acids long. Germline assignment: CDR1 SGHDT and CDR2 YYEEEE. The V gene lost 0 bases and the J gene lost 5 bases, with 10 bases spanning the gap. CDR3: CASSLGPQKDTQYF. The CDR3 DNA follows: TGTGCCAGCAGCTTGGGGCCCCAGAAAGATACGCAGTATTTT. Looking up the rest from reference TRBV5-6 and TRBJ2-3 gives the full variable domain: DAGVTQSPTHLIKTRGQQVTLRCSPKSGHDTVSWYQQALGQGPQFIFQYYEEEERQRGNFPDRFSGHQFPNYSSELNVNALLLGDSALYLCASSLGPQKDTQYFGPGTRLTVL.

The chain carries TRBV7-2 and TRBJ2-5; D is undetermined. The CDR3 has 14 residues. The germline gives CDR1 SGHTA, CDR2 FQGNSA. The V gene lost 1 base and the J gene lost 7 bases, with 13 bases spanning the gap. The CDR3 protein is CASSLVPVDGTQYF. The CDR3, as DNA: TGTGCCAGCAGCTTAGTTCCGGTAGATGGGACCCAGTACTTC.